One TCR beta chain is described in this entry. Its antigen is as yet unknown. The record originates from a study of cytomegalovirus exposure and HLA in healthy donors. Study findings and constraints: Researchers reported in a later analysis that a missense DCLRE1C variant was tied to TCR beta V- and J-gene trimming.

A multiplex PCR was run with 60 Vbeta primers and 13 Jbeta primers. Generated by immunoSEQ multiplex PCR, the TCRdb table keeps only in-frame clones and is missing some. The sample lists about 190,000 clones; approximately 82% were seen once. CDR3 size: 13 residues. Deletions cut 0 bases from V and 8 bases from J, with 9 bases between. Germline CDR1 and CDR2: SGDLS and YYNGEE. The chain links TRBV9 to TRBJ2-1; a possible D gene is TRBD2 (6 bases). The TCR comes from a woman younger than 35 in good health and CMV-seronegative. Sequencing was done on a sample of PBMCs. The CDR3 bases are TGTGCCAGCAGCGTAGAAACTAGCTATGAGCAGTTCTTC. Encoded protein: CASSVETSYEQFF.